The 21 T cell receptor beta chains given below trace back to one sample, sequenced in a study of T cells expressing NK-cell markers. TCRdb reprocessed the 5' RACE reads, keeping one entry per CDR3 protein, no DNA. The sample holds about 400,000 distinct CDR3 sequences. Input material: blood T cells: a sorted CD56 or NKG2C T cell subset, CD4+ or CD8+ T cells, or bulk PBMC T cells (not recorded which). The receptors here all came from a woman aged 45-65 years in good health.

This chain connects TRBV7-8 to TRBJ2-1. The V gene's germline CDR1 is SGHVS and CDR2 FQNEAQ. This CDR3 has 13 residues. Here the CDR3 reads CASSVQFGNEQFF.

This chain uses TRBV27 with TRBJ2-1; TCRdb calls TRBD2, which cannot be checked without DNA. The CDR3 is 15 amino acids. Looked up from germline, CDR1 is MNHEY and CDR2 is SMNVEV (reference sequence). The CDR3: CASSFGGRARNEQFF.

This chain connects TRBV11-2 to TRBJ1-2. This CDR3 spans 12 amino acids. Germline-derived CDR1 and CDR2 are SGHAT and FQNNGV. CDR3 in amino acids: CASGNGDYGYTF.

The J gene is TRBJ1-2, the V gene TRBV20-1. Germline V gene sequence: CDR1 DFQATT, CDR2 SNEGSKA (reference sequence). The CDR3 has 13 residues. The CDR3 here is CSARDREIGGYTF.

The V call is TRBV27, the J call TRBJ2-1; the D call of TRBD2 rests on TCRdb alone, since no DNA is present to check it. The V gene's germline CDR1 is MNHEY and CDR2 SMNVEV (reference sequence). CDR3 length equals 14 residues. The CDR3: CASSQPGTSYEQFF.

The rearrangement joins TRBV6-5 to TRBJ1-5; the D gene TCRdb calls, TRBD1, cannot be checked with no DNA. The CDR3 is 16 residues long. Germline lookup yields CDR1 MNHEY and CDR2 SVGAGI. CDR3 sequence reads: CASSSTGGSFLKPQHF.

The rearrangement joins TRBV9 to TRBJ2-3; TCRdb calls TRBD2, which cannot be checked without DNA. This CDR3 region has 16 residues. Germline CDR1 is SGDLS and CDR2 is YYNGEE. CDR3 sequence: CASSVGQRERTDTQYF.

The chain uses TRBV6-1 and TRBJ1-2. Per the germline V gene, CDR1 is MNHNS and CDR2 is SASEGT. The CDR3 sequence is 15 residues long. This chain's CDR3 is CASSQLKTVNYGYTF.

The CDR3 loop reads CASRLYSGRVYTDTQYF. V gene TRBV7-2 combines with J gene TRBJ2-3; absent DNA, TCRdb's TRBD2 call cannot be checked. The CDR3 has 17 amino acids. Germline-derived CDR1 and CDR2 are SGHTA and FQGNSA.

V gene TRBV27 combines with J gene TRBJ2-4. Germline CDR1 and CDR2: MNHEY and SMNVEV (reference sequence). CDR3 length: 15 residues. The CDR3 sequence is CASSSSDLTKNIQYF.

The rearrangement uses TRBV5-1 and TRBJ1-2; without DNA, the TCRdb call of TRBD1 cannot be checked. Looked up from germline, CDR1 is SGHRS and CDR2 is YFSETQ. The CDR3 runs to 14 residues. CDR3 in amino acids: CASRSTTGNYGYTF.

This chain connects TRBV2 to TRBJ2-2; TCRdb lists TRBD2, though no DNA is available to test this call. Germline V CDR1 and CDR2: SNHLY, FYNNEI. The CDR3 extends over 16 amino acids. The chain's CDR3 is CASSEGTSGYTGELFF.

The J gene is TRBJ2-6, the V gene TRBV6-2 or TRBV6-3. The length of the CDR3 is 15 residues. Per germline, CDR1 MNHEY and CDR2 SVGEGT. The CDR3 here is CASSWTALGANVLTF.

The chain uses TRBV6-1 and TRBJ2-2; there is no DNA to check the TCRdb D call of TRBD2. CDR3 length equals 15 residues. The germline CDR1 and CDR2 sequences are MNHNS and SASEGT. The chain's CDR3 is CASSWTSGSAGELFF.

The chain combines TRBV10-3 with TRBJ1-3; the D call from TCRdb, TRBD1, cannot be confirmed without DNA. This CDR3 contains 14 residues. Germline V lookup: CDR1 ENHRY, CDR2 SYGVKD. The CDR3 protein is CAIRPGEKGNTIYF.

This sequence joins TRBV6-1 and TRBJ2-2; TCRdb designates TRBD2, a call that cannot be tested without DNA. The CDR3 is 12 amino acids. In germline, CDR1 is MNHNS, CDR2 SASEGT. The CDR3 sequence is CASSRLSGELFF.

CDR3 residues: CASSKGRVPMNTEAFF. V is TRBV12-3 or TRBV12-4 and J is TRBJ1-1; TCRdb's D gene call, TRBD1, goes unchecked for lack of DNA. There are 16 residues in the CDR3.

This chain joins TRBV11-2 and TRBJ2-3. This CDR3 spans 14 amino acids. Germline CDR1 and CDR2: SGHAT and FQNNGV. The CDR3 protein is CASRVGLGTDTQYF.

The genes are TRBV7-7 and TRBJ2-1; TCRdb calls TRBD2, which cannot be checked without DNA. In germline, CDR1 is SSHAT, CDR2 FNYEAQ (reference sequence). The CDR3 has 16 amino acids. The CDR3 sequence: CASSLVATGDYNEQFF.

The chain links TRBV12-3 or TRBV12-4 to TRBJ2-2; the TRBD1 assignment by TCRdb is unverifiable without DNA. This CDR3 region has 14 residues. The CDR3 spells CASSQGTGVGELFF.

The CDR3: CASSPEGLTGELFF. The chain has TRBV7-2 and TRBJ2-2; the D call from TCRdb, TRBD2, cannot be confirmed without DNA. The CDR3 sequence is 14 residues long. Germline CDR1 and CDR2: SGHTA and FQGNSA.